What follows are 19 T cell receptor beta chains derived from one specimen sequenced in a study of T cell repertoires in cytomegalovirus infection. TCRdb recomputed calls from the reads with MiXCR, one row per CDR3 protein. Altogether about 490,000 distinct CDR3 sequences are present, about 11% being singletons, with the ten largest covering roughly a tenth. Source material: PBMCs. The receptor set was obtained from a human donor in good health (CMV status not recorded). Some clones in this sample may be carry-over from other donors' samples.

This chain connects TRBV28 to TRBJ1-4, with TRBD1 matching 12 bases. With 3 bases clipped from V and 8 bases from J, the junction kept 1 base outside the gene matches. Looked up from germline, CDR1 is MDHEN and CDR2 is SYDVKM. The CDR3 consists of 14 residues. CDR3 protein: CASSLGQGAEKLFF. The DNA of the CDR3 is TGTGCCAGCAGTTTGGGACAGGGGGCGGAAAAACTGTTTTTT.

This clonotype was picked up a small number of times. J is TRBJ2-5 and V is TRBV20-1, with D maybe TRBD2 (7 bases). Germline CDR1 DFQATT, CDR2 SNEGSKA (reference sequence). Trimming stripped 1 base from V and 7 bases from J, with 19 bases between. The CDR3 runs 15 residues. CDR3 nucleotide sequence: TGCAGTGCTAGAGGGGACGCTAGCGGAGGGGGGACCCAGTACTTC. Translation: CSARGDASGGGTQYF.

Turning to this clonotype: This may be a read error, as it is one base from a much larger clone. The chain joins TRBV10-3 to TRBJ2-2, with D maybe TRBD1 (6 bases). With 10 bases removed from V and 6 bases from J, the gap between germline ends came to 21 bases. Germline assignment: CDR1 ENHRY and CDR2 SYGVKD. The CDR3 has 15 residues. CDR3 in amino acids: CATRTVDVGSGELFF. In DNA form, the CDR3 reads TGTGCCACACGGACAGTGGATGTGGGCTCCGGGGAGCTGTTTTTT.

There are many counts of this clonotype. The chain carries TRBV12-3 or TRBV12-4 and TRBJ2-3, with D tentatively TRBD2 (5 bases). The CDR3 has 14 residues. V shed 5 bases and J shed 6 bases, with 15 bases lying between them. CDR3 region: CASSTDFPADTQYF. For the CDR3, the DNA is TGTGCCAGCAGTACGGACTTTCCCGCGGATACGCAGTATTTT.

This clonotype was seen at least ten times. This chain connects TRBV23-1 to TRBJ2-4; 12 bases align to TRBD2. TRBV23-1 is an open reading frame whose function is uncertain. V lost 3 bases to trimming and J lost 1 base; unmatched junction nucleotides: 10. The CDR3 sequence is 19 residues long. The CDR3 spells CASSQPLAGGDPAKNIQYF. The CDR3 DNA reads as TGCGCCAGCAGTCAGCCACTAGCGGGGGGAGACCCGGCCAAAAACATTCAGTACTTC.

This clonotype has only a few counts. The chain joins TRBV24-1 to TRBJ2-2; D might be TRBD2 (6 bases). Trimming removed 5 bases from V and 2 bases from J, with 14 bases in between. Germline assignment: CDR1 KGHDR and CDR2 SFDVKD. The CDR3 extends over 16 amino acids. The CDR3 DNA is TGTGCCACCAGTGGCGGGGCAGGGCCTAACACCGGGGAGCTGTTTTTT. Translated, it gives CATSGGAGPNTGELFF.

Here the CDR3 reads CTISQGTGGRDWTYEQYF. The CDR3 DNA reads as TGTACCATCAGCCAAGGGACAGGGGGCAGGGACTGGACCTACGAGCAGTACTTC. The V and J genes are TRBV3-1 and TRBJ2-7; TRBD1 aligns across 12 bases. CDR1 and CDR2 (germline): LGHDT, YNNKEL (reference sequence). CDR3 length equals 18 residues.

The chain links TRBV6-1 to TRBJ1-5; D is unclear. V lost 4 bases and J 4 bases, leaving 8 bases between the germline ends. This CDR3 is 13 amino acids long. CDR1 and CDR2 from the germline V gene are MNHNS and SASEGT. The CDR3: CASSGLLNQPQHF. The CDR3 coding sequence is TGTGCCAGCAGTGGACTTTTGAATCAGCCCCAGCATTTT.

The sample holds a few counts of this clonotype. The chain links TRBV3-1 to TRBJ2-6; 7 nucleotides agree with TRBD1. CDR1 LGHDT and CDR2 YNNKEL come from the germline V gene (reference sequence). The CDR3 sequence is 16 residues long. The J segment lost 4 bases and the V segment lost 2 bases, leaving 5 bases of the junction unmatched. Written as DNA, the CDR3 is TGTGCCAGCAGCCAACCGACAGGGTCCGGGGCCAACGTCCTGACTTTC. Encoded protein: CASSQPTGSGANVLTF.

The sample holds many counts of this clonotype. CDR3 in amino acids: CASSYSIGGEQFF. Written as DNA, the CDR3 is TGTGCCAGCAGTTACTCGATAGGGGGGGAGCAGTTCTTC. This chain uses TRBV6-5 with TRBJ2-1, with D perhaps matching TRBD1 or TRBD2 (6 bases each). CDR1 and CDR2 (germline): MNHEY, SVGAGI. V lost 0 bases and J 10 bases, leaving 10 bases between the germline ends. The CDR3 is made up of 13 amino acids.

The gene calls are TRBV18 and TRBJ2-7; perhaps TRBD2 as D (6 bases). There are 14 residues in the CDR3. Germline CDR1 reads KGHSH; CDR2 reads LQKENI. V was clipped by 4 bases and J by 0 bases, with 10 bases between them. CDR3 DNA sequence: TGTGCCAGCTCACGCGCGGGAACCTCCTACGAGCAGTACTTC. Amino acid sequence: CASSRAGTSYEQYF.

This rearrangement joins TRBV10-3 to TRBJ2-7; 10 bases align to TRBD2. Trimming took 4 bases from V and 0 from J; bases not matched to a gene: 6. The CDR3 consists of 16 residues. Germline V lookup: CDR1 ENHRY, CDR2 SYGVKD. CDR3 sequence reads: CAISASLAGLSYEQYF. CDR3 coding DNA: TGTGCCATCAGTGCCTCACTAGCGGGACTCTCCTACGAGCAGTACTTC.

This clonotype was detected many times. The DNA of the CDR3 is TGTGCCAGCAGCCGTCGGGAGACCCAGTACTTC. Protein sequence: CASSRRETQYF. The V and J genes are TRBV3-1 and TRBJ2-5; D ambiguous. The V end was cut by 4 bases, the J end by 5 bases, with 5 bases between. CDR1 is LGHDT and CDR2 is YNNKEL in the germline V gene (reference sequence). CDR3 length equals 11 residues.

The rearrangement joins TRBV3-1 to TRBJ2-1; 8 nucleotides line up with TRBD2. J gave up 0 bases and V 6 bases, and 7 bases lay outside the gene matches. The CDR3 runs to 16 residues. Per germline, CDR1 LGHDT and CDR2 YNNKEL (reference sequence). The CDR3 nucleotides are TGTGCCAGCAGTCGGACCGGGACTAGCTCCTACAATGAGCAGTTCTTC. This gives the protein CASSRTGTSSYNEQFF.

The chain employs TRBV4-2 and TRBJ1-1; D uncertain. The V end was cut by 0 bases, the J end by 11 bases, with 16 bases between. The CDR3 covers 14 residues. CDR1 is LGHNA and CDR2 is YNFKEQ in the germline V gene. The CDR3 nucleotides read TGTGCCAGCAGCCAAGAGGTGAAGGTAGAGCCGGCTTTCTTT. It specifies CASSQEVKVEPAFF.

This clonotype was seen at least ten times. The CDR3 region has the DNA TGCGCCAGCAGCCAAGACGGAGGGGCTTATGGCTACGAGCAGTACTTC. Amino acids: CASSQDGGAYGYEQYF. The chain links TRBV4-1 to TRBJ2-7, with D perhaps matching TRBD2 (6 bases). Trimming took off 0 bases at V and 3 bases at J, with 15 bases between the two ends. The CDR3 runs to 16 residues. Germline CDR1 MGHRA, CDR2 YSYEKL.

This clonotype was seen repeatedly, ten times or more. CDR3 region: CASNSGSAGNTIYF. The CDR3 nucleotides are TGTGCCAGCAACTCCGGGAGCGCTGGAAACACCATATATTTT. This sequence joins TRBV12-3 or TRBV12-4 and TRBJ1-3, with D hard to call. The CDR3 extends over 14 amino acids. The germline V and J ends were trimmed by 7 bases and 2 bases, with 12 bases remaining between them.

This clonotype was counted a few times. Here the CDR3 reads CASSQGGNNYGYTF. CDR3 DNA: TGCGCCAGCAGCCAAGGAGGAAATAACTATGGCTACACCTTC. The chain carries TRBV4-1 and TRBJ1-2; D is ambiguous. Trimming took off 1 base at V and 1 base at J, with 7 bases between the two ends. The CDR3 covers 14 residues. Germline CDR1 is MGHRA and CDR2 is YSYEKL.

The rearrangement joins TRBV20-1 to TRBJ2-7; a weak D match, TRBD1 (7 bases). This CDR3 has 14 amino acids. The germline V and J ends were trimmed by 0 bases and 4 bases, with 13 bases remaining between them. CDR1 DFQATT and CDR2 SNEGSKA come from the germline V gene (reference sequence). CDR3 coding DNA: TGCAGTGCTAGAGATATCAGGGGGGTGTACGAGCAGTACTTC. Translating gives CSARDIRGVYEQYF.